What follows are 9 T cell receptor beta chains derived from one specimen sequenced in a study of shared clonotypes between healthy human individuals. Measured with immunoSEQ multiplex PCR; TCRdb has only the in-frame clones, and not every one. Here the sample spans approximately 720,000 clones, less than 80% being singletons. The sample comprised memory CD4+ T cells sorted from blood. Subset reported: CD45RA-negative fraction. These receptors came from a woman aged 25 to 39 in good health.

This clone was counted only a few times. V gene TRBV4-2 combines with J gene TRBJ2-3; 7 nucleotides align to TRBD2. CDR1 LGHNA and CDR2 YNFKEQ come from the germline V gene. Losses at the gene ends were 1 base for V and 2 bases for J; bases not matched to a gene: 18. CDR3 length: 20 residues. The CDR3 loop reads CASSQGSLGRTSASTDTQYF. The CDR3 nucleotides are TGTGCCAGCAGCCAAGGGAGCCTGGGACGAACTAGCGCCTCCACAGATACGCAGTATTTT.

This chain connects TRBV29-1 to TRBJ1-2, with TRBD1 identical over 8 bases. The CDR3 is made up of 14 amino acids. V shed 6 bases and J 0 bases; nucleotides not matched to a gene: 6. Germline values: CDR1 SQVTM, CDR2 ANQGSEA. Here the CDR3 DNA reads TGCAGCGTCGTCAGGACAGGGTCTAACTATGGCTACACCTTC. It is translated as CSVVRTGSNYGYTF.

V and J are TRBV13 and TRBJ2-3, with TRBD1 identical over 9 bases. Germline CDR1 and CDR2: PRHDT and FYEKMQ (reference sequence). The CDR3 totals 16 residues. V lost 5 bases to trimming and J lost 4 bases; unmatched junction nucleotides: 10. CDR3 nucleotide sequence: TGTGCCAGCAGCCTCAAGACAGGGGGTTTTGCAGATACGCAGTATTTT. Residues: CASSLKTGGFADTQYF.

The rearrangement joins TRBV23-1 to TRBJ2-1; a weak D match, TRBD2 (5 bases). TRBV23-1 is annotated as an ORF whose role is uncertain. V lost 2 bases to trimming and J lost 11 bases, with 28 bases between them. CDR3 length equals 18 residues. CDR3 sequence reads: CASSQPTIRGPKPSKQFF. Written as DNA, the CDR3 is TGCGCCAGCAGTCAACCGACGATACGGGGTCCAAAACCCTCGAAGCAGTTCTTC.

The chain uses TRBV6-6 and TRBJ2-3; D is ambiguous. The CDR3 contains 16 residues. The germline V gene encodes CDR1 MNHNY and CDR2 SVGAGI (reference sequence). V dropped 0 bases and J dropped 0 bases, with 10 bases sitting between them. CDR3: CASSYSGGHSTDTQYF. In DNA form, the CDR3 reads TGTGCCAGCAGTTACTCGGGCGGCCACAGCACAGATACGCAGTATTTT.

The gene calls are TRBV4-2 and TRBJ2-7; a weak D match, TRBD1 (6 bases). Germline CDR1 and CDR2: LGHNA and YNFKEQ. The CDR3 spans 14 residues. V was pared by 0 bases and J by 6 bases, with 12 bases between. The CDR3 loop reads CASSQDRQVSEQYF. The DNA for the CDR3 is TGTGCCAGCAGCCAAGACCGACAGGTTTCCGAGCAGTACTTC.

This clone was seen more than once but under ten times. This chain joins TRBV20-1 and TRBJ2-7; D is uncertain. V was pared by 3 bases and J by 9 bases, with 12 bases between. From germline, CDR1 is DFQATT and CDR2 SNEGSKA (reference sequence). This CDR3 is 11 amino acids long. Here the CDR3 DNA reads TGCAGTGCTAGTATACAGCTAAGGCAGTACTTC. Translated, it gives CSASIQLRQYF.

J is TRBJ1-1 and V is TRBV5-6, with TRBD1 matching over 9 bases. Trimming at V came to 5 bases and at J to 10 bases, leaving 9 bases not matched to a gene. The germline V gene has CDR1 SGHDT and CDR2 YYEEEE. CDR3 length equals 13 residues. The CDR3 sequence is CASSSQGALRAFF. The CDR3 DNA reads TGTGCCAGCAGTTCACAGGGGGCTTTAAGAGCTTTCTTT.

V is TRBV5-1 and J is TRBJ1-2; TRBD1 aligns across 10 bases. Germline values: CDR1 SGHRS, CDR2 YFSETQ. The CDR3 runs 15 residues. V gave up 4 bases and J gave up 8 bases; unmatched junction bases: 11. The CDR3 protein is CASSPGQGRLEGYTF. CDR3 DNA sequence: TGCGCCAGCAGCCCGGGACAGGGGCGTCTGGAAGGCTACACCTTC.